Listed here is a single T cell receptor (beta chain). Its specificity is unknown. Method: immunoSEQ multiplex PCR; TCRdb's copy keeps in-frame clones and lacks some. The table records 95,000 to 100,000 clones, approximately 93% of them present only once. The CDR3 extends over 16 amino acids. Germline CDR1 and CDR2: SGDLS and YYNGEE. Losses at the gene ends were 0 bases for V and 4 bases for J; bases not matched to a gene: 5. The data belong to a study of T cell responses to AZD1222 COVID-19 vaccine. The study's findings and limits: Only a handful of AZD1222 recipients, six or seven in all, had baseline seropositivity.

The sample here was peripheral blood, taken 28 days after the second AZD1222 dose. The source of this sequence is an adult who received the AZD1222 COVID-19 vaccine. The chain links TRBV9 to TRBJ2-5; TRBD2 agrees at 11 bases. As DNA, the CDR3 is TGTGCCAGCAGCGTAGGGGAGCTAGCGGGAGGAGAGACCCAGTACTTC. Its translation: CASSVGELAGGETQYF.